The 5 T cell receptor beta chains listed next were all sequenced from one sample in a study of blood T cell repertoires in COVID-19. Some clones are missing from TCRdb's copy, which holds only in-frame ones; the method was immunoSEQ multiplex PCR. The data show roughly 250,000 clones, approximately 86% seen once. Sequenced: peripheral blood. The receptors were gathered from a man aged 35 to 55 who had recovered from COVID-19.

The chain carries TRBV19 and TRBJ2-7; TRBD1 agrees at 9 bases. This CDR3 has 12 amino acids. Germline CDR1 is LNHDA and CDR2 is SQIVND (reference sequence). Trimming cost V 4 bases and J 7 bases; bases outside gene matches: 2. The CDR3 bases are TGTGCCAGTAGTAACGGACAGGGGGAGCAGTACTTC. It translates to CASSNGQGEQYF.

This clone has more than one count but fewer than ten. The chain has TRBV7-2 and TRBJ2-7, with unresolved D. This CDR3 has 13 residues. Germline CDR1 SGHTA, CDR2 FQGNSA. V was shortened by 4 bases and J by 3 bases, with 10 bases between the two germline ends. CDR3 coding DNA: TGTGCCAGCAGCTCCCGGCGCGGCTACGAGCAGTACTTC. Protein product: CASSSRRGYEQYF. Using reference TRBV7-2 and TRBJ2-7 for the parts outside the CDR3, the full variable domain is GAGVSQSPSNKVTEKGKDVELRCDPISGHTALYWYRQSLGQGLEFLIYFQGNSAPDKSGLPSDRFSAERTGGSVSTLTIQRTQQEDSAVYLCASSSRRGYEQYFGPGTRLTVT.

The rearrangement uses TRBV7-9 and TRBJ1-1; 7 bases are a match to TRBD1. The germline gives CDR1 SEHNR, CDR2 FQNEAQ (reference sequence). J was trimmed by 0 bases and V by 6 bases; bases with no gene match: 13. The CDR3 is 17 amino acids. CDR3 amino acids: CASRSSRGIIMNTEAFF. The CDR3 region has the DNA TGTGCCAGCAGGTCGTCCAGGGGGATAATCATGAACACTGAAGCTTTCTTT.

CDR3: CASTSSHSRHEQYF. The CDR3 nucleotides read TGTGCCAGCACTTCCAGCCACAGTCGGCACGAGCAGTACTTC. The chain employs TRBV27 and TRBJ2-7; D call uncertain. V shed 7 bases and J shed 5 bases, with 18 bases lying between them. Germline CDR1 and CDR2: MNHEY and SMNVEV (reference sequence). The CDR3 runs to 14 residues.

The sample holds one count of this clone. The gene calls are TRBV19 and TRBJ1-1, with D possibly matching TRBD1 (6 bases). Germline V gives CDR1 LNHDA, CDR2 SQIVND (reference sequence). The CDR3 is 15 residues long. Trimming removed 4 bases at V and 2 bases at J, with 14 bases between. The CDR3 loop reads CASSTYTGFNTEAFF. CDR3 DNA sequence: TGTGCCAGTAGTACCTACACAGGGTTCAACACTGAAGCTTTCTTT. The variable domain in full, completed from reference TRBV19 and TRBJ1-1, reads DGGITQSPKYLFRKEGQNVTLSCEQNLNHDAMYWYRQDPGQGLRLIYYSQIVNDFQKGDIAEGYSVSREKKESFPLTVTSAQKNPTAFYLCASSTYTGFNTEAFFGQGTRLTVV.